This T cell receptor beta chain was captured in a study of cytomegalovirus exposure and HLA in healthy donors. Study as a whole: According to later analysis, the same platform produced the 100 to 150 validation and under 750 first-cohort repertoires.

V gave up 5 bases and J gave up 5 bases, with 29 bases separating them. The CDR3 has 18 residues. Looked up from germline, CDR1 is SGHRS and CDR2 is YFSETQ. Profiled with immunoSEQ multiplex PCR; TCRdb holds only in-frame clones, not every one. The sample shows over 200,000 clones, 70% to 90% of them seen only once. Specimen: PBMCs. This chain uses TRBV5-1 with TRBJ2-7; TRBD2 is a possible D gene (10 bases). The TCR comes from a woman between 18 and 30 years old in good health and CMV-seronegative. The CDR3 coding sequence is TGCGCCAGCAGTCCAACAGGGGGCCTAGCGGGAGATGCGAACGAGCAGTACTTC. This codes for CASSPTGGLAGDANEQYF. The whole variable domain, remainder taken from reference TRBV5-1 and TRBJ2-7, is KAGVTQTPRYLIKTRGQQVTLSCSPISGHRSVSWYQQTPGQGLQFLFEYFSETQRNKGNFPGRFSGRQFSNSRSEMNVSTLELGDSALYLCASSPTGGLAGDANEQYFGPGTRLTVT.